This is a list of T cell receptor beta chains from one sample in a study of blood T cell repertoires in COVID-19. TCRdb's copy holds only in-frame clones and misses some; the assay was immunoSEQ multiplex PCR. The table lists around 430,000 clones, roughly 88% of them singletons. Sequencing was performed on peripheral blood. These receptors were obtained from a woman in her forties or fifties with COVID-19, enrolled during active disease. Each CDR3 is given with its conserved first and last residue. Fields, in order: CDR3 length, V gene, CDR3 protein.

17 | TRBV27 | CASSSHPGFGSNQPQHF
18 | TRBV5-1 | CASSLGLETDLFNYGYTF
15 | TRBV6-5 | CASSYSSGGSQPQHF
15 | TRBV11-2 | CASSQLGQIGTEAFF
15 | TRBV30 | CAWRGAGGPSDTQYF
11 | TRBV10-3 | CAISESQEQFF
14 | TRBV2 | CASNSRTGGSEQYF
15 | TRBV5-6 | CASSSPDSPTYEQYF
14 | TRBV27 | CASSGRRENTEAFF
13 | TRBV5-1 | CASSLAGTYEQYF
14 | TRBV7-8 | CASSSHGPRAEQYF
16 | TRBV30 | CAWTRRTGAVGNEQFF
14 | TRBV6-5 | CASSRELGTDTQYF
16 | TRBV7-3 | CASSPQTSGRKNIQYF
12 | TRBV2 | CASRGDSYEQYF
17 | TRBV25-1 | CASSERGSFTGYNEQFF
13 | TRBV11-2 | CASRPTGDYEQYF
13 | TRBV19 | CASSEQGGYGYTF
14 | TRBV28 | CASSPDRVRAEAFF
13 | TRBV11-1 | CASSLDRGAEAFF
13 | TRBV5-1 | CASSSDRGAEAFF
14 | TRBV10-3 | CAIATSGEGETQYF
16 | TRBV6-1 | CASSEVQGQGNSPLHF
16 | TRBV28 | CASSASLAGSPYEQYF
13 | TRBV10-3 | CAISETQGNTIYF
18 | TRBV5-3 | CARSPETGGGRMNTEAFF